A selection of T cell receptor beta chains follows, all from one sample in a study of cytomegalovirus exposure and HLA in healthy donors. Libraries were prepared by immunoSEQ multiplex PCR; TCRdb keeps only in-frame clonotypes and omits some of them. This sample's table reports 60,000 to 70,000 clones. Sequencing was performed on PBMCs. These receptors were taken from a boy aged 5-17 years in good health and CMV-seronegative. CDR3s include the opening cysteine and the closing phenylalanine or tryptophan. A D gene is named only where the DNA matches it firmly.

>TRBD1|TRBV5-6|TRBJ1-2
TGTGCCAGCAGCTTGGGGACAGGGGGCAAGGATGGCTACACCTTC
CASSLGTGGKDGYTF
>.|TRBV27|TRBJ1-6
TGTGCCAGCAGTTTATCGGGGACTTTCCCTTCACCCCTCCACTTT
CASSLSGTFPSPLHF
>.|TRBV27|TRBJ2-7
TGTGCCAGCAGTTTCCACAGCCCTACCTCCTACGAGCAGTACTTC
CASSFHSPTSYEQYF
>TRBD1|TRBV7-6|TRBJ2-7
TGTGCCAGCAGCTCCACAGGGGGTGCCTACGAGCAGTACTTC
CASSSTGGAYEQYF
>TRBD1|TRBV6-1|TRBJ1-1
TGTGCCAGCAGTAGGACAGGGACGTCCACTGAAGCTTTCTTT
CASSRTGTSTEAFF
>.|TRBV4-3|TRBJ2-1
TGCGCCAGCAGCCAAGAGGTGGGTAGGAGCTCCTACAATGAGCAGTTCTTC
CASSQEVGRSSYNEQFF
>.|TRBV27|TRBJ1-1
TGTGCCAGCAATACCCCGGGGACTGAAGCTTTCTTT
CASNTPGTEAFF
>TRBD2|TRBV5-4|TRBJ2-7
TGTGCCAGCAGCCCGGGACTAGCGGGGGGGCTCACCTACGAGCAGTACTTC
CASSPGLAGGLTYEQYF
>.|TRBV2|TRBJ2-7
TGTGCCAGCAGTGGAAACAGCTACGAGCAGTACTTC
CASSGNSYEQYF
>.|TRBV15|TRBJ2-7
TGTGCCACCAGCAGAGGGGGCGGCAGGGTCTACGAGCAGTACTTC
CATSRGGGRVYEQYF
>.|TRBV6-1|TRBJ2-1
TGTGCCAGCACCAGGGGCTACAATGAGCAGTTCTTC
CASTRGYNEQFF
>.|TRBV7-9|TRBJ2-3
TGTGCCAGCAGCTTGGTAGCGGCGACGACAGATACGCAGTATTTT
CASSLVAATTDTQYF
>.|TRBV9|TRBJ1-1
TGTGCCAGCAGCGTAGGCCTCACGGGGAACACTGAAGCTTTCTTT
CASSVGLTGNTEAFF
>.|TRBV18|TRBJ1-2
TGTGCCAGCTCACCTTCTGGTGCGGGCTCCAACTATGGCTACACCTTC
CASSPSGAGSNYGYTF
>TRBD1|TRBV5-4|TRBJ1-2
TGTGCCAGCAGCTCGACAGGGTACTATGGCTACACCTTC
CASSSTGYYGYTF
>TRBD1|TRBV9|TRBJ2-7
TGTGCCAGCAGCGTAGATCACAGGGGATACGAGCAGTACTTC
CASSVDHRGYEQYF
>.|TRBV19|TRBJ1-2
TGTGCCAGTAGTACCGCTCCGGAGCCCAACAGGGCTAACTATGGCTACACCTTC
CASSTAPEPNRANYGYTF
>.|TRBV5-1|TRBJ2-7
TGCGCCAGCAGCTTGCAGTCAGGGTTTACCTACGAGCAGTACTTC
CASSLQSGFTYEQYF
>TRBD2|TRBV30|TRBJ2-7
TGTGCCTGGAGTGTACGGGGGGGGGCCGACGAGCAGTACTTC
CAWSVRGGADEQYF
>TRBD1|TRBV18|TRBJ1-4
TGTGCCAGCTCACCAGGAGACAGGGACAATGAAAAACTGTTTTTT
CASSPGDRDNEKLFF
>.|TRBV30|TRBJ1-6
TGTGCCTGTATGAGGGGAGGGTCGAGTAATTCACCCCTCCACTTT
CACMRGGSSNSPLHF
>TRBD1|TRBV18|TRBJ1-1
TGTGCCAGCTCACCACCGACAGGGGGAATGAACACTGAAGCTTTCTTT
CASSPPTGGMNTEAFF
>TRBD2|TRBV4-1|TRBJ2-1
TGCGCCAGCAGCCAAGGGACTAGCGGGGGGTCGAGCTCCGACAATGAGCAGTTCTTC
CASSQGTSGGSSSDNEQFF
>TRBD2|TRBV29-1|TRBJ2-6
TGCAGCGTTGAGGGGGGGTCCGGGGCCAACGTCCTGACTTTC
CSVEGGSGANVLTF
>TRBD1|TRBV27|TRBJ2-5
TGTGCCAGCAGTCCTTCCCGGACAGGGGCAGAAGAGACCCAGTACTTC
CASSPSRTGAEETQYF
>TRBD1|TRBV10-3|TRBJ1-4
TGTGCCATCAGCCAGGGGGCAGCTAATGAAAAACTGTTTTTT
CAISQGAANEKLFF
>.|TRBV4-3|TRBJ2-7
TGCGCCAGCAACCAAGAGGTACGGAGCGCCTACGAGCAGTACTTC
CASNQEVRSAYEQYF
>TRBD2|TRBV5-1|TRBJ2-3
TGCGCCAGCAGCCTAGGACTAGCCTCTGGCACAGATACGCAGTATTTT
CASSLGLASGTDTQYF
>TRBD1|TRBV5-1|TRBJ1-4
TGCGCCAGCAGCTTAATAGGGACAGGGGCTGAAAAACTGTTTTTT
CASSLIGTGAEKLFF